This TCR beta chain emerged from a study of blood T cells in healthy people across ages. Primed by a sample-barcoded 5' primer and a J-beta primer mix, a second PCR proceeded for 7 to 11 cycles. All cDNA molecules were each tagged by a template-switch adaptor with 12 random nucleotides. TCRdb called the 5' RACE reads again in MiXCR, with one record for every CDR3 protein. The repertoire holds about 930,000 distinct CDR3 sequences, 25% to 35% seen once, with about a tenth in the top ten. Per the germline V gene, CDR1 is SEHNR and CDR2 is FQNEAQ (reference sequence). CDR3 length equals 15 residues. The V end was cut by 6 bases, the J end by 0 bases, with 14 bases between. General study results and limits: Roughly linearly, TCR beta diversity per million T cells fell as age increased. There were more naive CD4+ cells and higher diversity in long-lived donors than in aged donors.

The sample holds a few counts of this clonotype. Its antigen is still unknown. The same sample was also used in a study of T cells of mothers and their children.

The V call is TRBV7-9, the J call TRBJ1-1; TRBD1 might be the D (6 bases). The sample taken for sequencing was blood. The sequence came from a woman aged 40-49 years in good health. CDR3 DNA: TGTGCCAGCAGTCTAAGCGGGACACTGAACACTGAAGCTTTCTTT. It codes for CASSLSGTLNTEAFF.